This T cell receptor (beta chain) came from a study of blood T cell repertoires in COVID-19. Study context: Italy, Spain and the United States were the sources of the convalescent and acute COVID-19 samples.

Generated by immunoSEQ multiplex PCR, the TCRdb table keeps only in-frame clones and is missing some. Of over 100,000 clones listed, about three quarters were seen once; the top ten hold about 4.5%. Per the germline V gene, CDR1 is MDHEN and CDR2 is SYDVKM. The CDR3 is made up of 17 amino acids. Trimming took 6 bases from V and 4 from J, leaving 22 bases between them. V is TRBV28 and J is TRBJ2-1; D is possibly TRBD2 (6 bases). The receptor was isolated from a human donor in a cohort sampled during active or convalescent COVID-19. The sequencing input was peripheral blood. The CDR3 loop reads CASRLRPMGLSYNEQFF. In nucleotides, the CDR3 is TGTGCCAGCAGGTTAAGGCCGATGGGACTGAGTTACAATGAGCAGTTCTTC. Full variable domain (rest looked up from reference TRBV28 and TRBJ2-1): DVKVTQSSRYLVKRTGEKVFLECVQDMDHENMFWYRQDPGLGLRLIYFSYDVKMKEKGDIPEGYSVSREKKERFSLILESASTNQTSMYLCASRLRPMGLSYNEQFFGPGTRLTVL.